This TCR beta chain was identified during a study of T cells in Graves' hyperthyroidism and ophthalmopathy. General study results and limits: Ophthalmopathy got predicted by the model a median around 6.6 months before its onset.

Among the patients, aged 18 to 65, hyperthyroidism was newly diagnosed and had lasted under 2 months. Orbital computed tomography and thyroid ultrasound, together with serum TRAb and thyroxine and clinical symptoms, were used for diagnoses. The PBMCs studied were ones that came from 10 ml fresh peripheral blood. At least ten counts were recorded for this clonotype. Its specificity is not known. V lost 2 bases, J lost 2 bases, and 3 bases stayed unmatched. CDR1 SNHLY and CDR2 FYNNEI come from the germline V gene. CDR3 length: 15 amino acids. Regions amplified from RNA transcripts were the TCR beta CDR3 regions. The HTBI primer set served for first-round RT-PCR of the TCR CDR3. TCRdb redid the calling of the multiplex PCR reads with MiXCR, one entry per CDR3 protein. The sample has some 760,000 distinct CDR3 sequences, around 15% seen once.

Specimen: blood. This clonotype was obtained from a woman between 18 and 29 years old with Graves' hyperthyroidism. The genes are TRBV2 and TRBJ2-1; 7 bases fit TRBD2. This chain's CDR3 is CASSERGSAYNEQFF. The CDR3 DNA reads TGTGCCAGCAGTGAACGCGGGAGTGCCTACAATGAGCAGTTCTTC.